One sample yielded the 29 T cell receptor beta chains listed below, sequenced in a study of cytomegalovirus exposure and HLA in healthy donors (TCRdb year 2017). The library was generated by the immunoSEQ multiplex PCR assay. A mixture of 60 forward primers for TCR Vbeta segments and 13 reverse primers for TCR Jbeta segments was used in the multiplex PCR. The table comes from immuneACCESS by way of TCRdb, which keeps in-frame sequences with V and J called. Part of the clones is missing from these tables; in studies checked, under half for an unresolved V gene and the rest for unknown reasons. Across this sample there are 150,000 to 180,000 clones, with roughly three quarters seen only once. In total, the top ten clones hold approximately 8% of the sample. The sample taken for sequencing was PBMCs. Receptor source: a young man in good health and CMV-seropositive.

The chain is built from TRBV5-1 and TRBJ2-7, with 9 bases fitting TRBD1. Unmatched junction bases numbered 9, after V lost 0 bases and J lost 5 bases. The CDR3 contains 16 residues. In germline, CDR1 is SGHRS, CDR2 YFSETQ. The CDR3 sequence is CASSLAAQGALDEQYF. CDR3 bases: TGCGCCAGCAGCTTGGCCGCACAGGGGGCGTTAGACGAGCAGTACTTC.

The chain couples TRBV9 to TRBJ2-2; a weak D match, TRBD2 (6 bases). The germline V gene has CDR1 SGDLS and CDR2 YYNGEE. The CDR3 sequence is 16 residues long. V lost 2 bases and J 1 base, leaving 12 bases between the germline ends. The chain's CDR3 is CASSVGDSGNTGELFF. As DNA, the CDR3 is TGTGCCAGCAGCGTTGGGGATAGCGGGAACACCGGGGAGCTGTTTTTT.

J is TRBJ1-2 and V is TRBV28; D remains ambiguous. CDR3 length equals 16 residues. Germline V gene sequence: CDR1 MDHEN, CDR2 SYDVKM. V lost 5 bases, J lost 0 bases, and 16 bases lay in between. CDR3 region: CASSPNRRGANYGYTF. CDR3 bases: TGTGCCAGCAGTCCCAACCGGCGGGGAGCTAACTATGGCTACACCTTC.

The sample holds one count of this clone. J is TRBJ1-1 and V is TRBV9; 7 bases map to TRBD1. This CDR3 has 12 amino acids. In germline, CDR1 is SGDLS, CDR2 YYNGEE. V was pared by 3 bases and J by 6 bases, with 2 bases of the junction left unmatched. The CDR3 reads CASSATGAEAFF. CDR3 in DNA: TGTGCCAGCAGCGCTACAGGGGCTGAAGCTTTCTTT. Full variable domain (missing parts from reference TRBV9 and TRBJ1-1): DSGVTQTPKHLITATGQRVTLRCSPRSGDLSVYWYQQSLDQGLQFLIQYYNGEERAKGNILERFSAQQFPDLHSELNLSSLELGDSALYFCASSATGAEAFFGQGTRLTVV.

V and J are TRBV5-8 and TRBJ2-7; 9 bases map to TRBD2. CDR3 size: 18 residues. CDR1 and CDR2 from the germline V gene are SGHTS and YDEGEE. The J segment lost 2 bases and the V segment lost 2 bases, leaving 14 bases of the junction unmatched. The CDR3 spells CASSFSGLRREGPYEQYF. CDR3 nucleotide sequence: TGTGCCAGCAGCTTTTCAGGCCTTAGGCGGGAGGGTCCCTACGAGCAGTACTTC. Full variable domain (missing parts from reference TRBV5-8 and TRBJ2-7): EAGVTQSPTHLIKTRGQQATLRCSPISGHTSVYWYQQALGLGLQFLLWYDEGEERNRGNFPPRFSGRQFPNYSSELNVNALELEDSALYLCASSFSGLRREGPYEQYFGPGTRLTVT.

This chain uses TRBV5-1 with TRBJ2-5; weak D call: TRBD1 (5 bases). V was shortened by 3 bases and J by 4 bases, with 13 bases between the two germline ends. Germline CDR1 is SGHRS and CDR2 is YFSETQ. This CDR3 spans 14 amino acids. This chain's CDR3 is CASSSTVTPETQYF. CDR3 DNA: TGCGCCAGCAGCTCGACAGTGACCCCAGAGACCCAGTACTTC.

The gene calls are TRBV30 and TRBJ2-2; TRBD2 matches at 7 bases. Germline CDR1 and CDR2: GTSNPN and SVGIG (reference sequence). The V gene end was trimmed by 4 bases and the J gene end by 4 bases; junction bases not matched to a gene: 3. The CDR3 spans 13 residues. The CDR3 coding sequence is TGTGCCTGGAAAGGGAGGGGCACCGGGGAGCTGTTTTTT. It specifies CAWKGRGTGELFF.

The chain is built from TRBV5-1 and TRBJ1-2; 7 bases match TRBD1. The CDR3 has 14 amino acids. Germline CDR1 reads SGHRS; CDR2 reads YFSETQ. Trimming took 1 base from V and 8 from J; bases not matched to a gene: 8. This CDR3 is CASSLTGEMGGYTF. The CDR3 DNA reads TGCGCCAGCAGCTTGACAGGGGAGATGGGCGGCTACACCTTC.

In the case of this clone: A read error may account for a junction end that differs from germline. The chain carries TRBV6-5 and TRBJ2-5; 7 bases line up with TRBD2. CDR1 is MNHEY and CDR2 is SVGAGI in the germline V gene. The CDR3 extends over 14 amino acids. The CDR3 DNA sequence: TGTGCCAGCACCAAGACTAGCCCGAGGGAGACCCGGTACTTC. This gives the protein CASTKTSPRETRYF.

This clone was seen repeatedly, ten times or more. V gene TRBV5-1 combines with J gene TRBJ1-1; TRBD1 aligns across 7 bases. The CDR3 loop spans 15 amino acids. V dropped 5 bases and J dropped 1; count of bases not matched to a gene: 8. The germline V gene has CDR1 SGHRS and CDR2 YFSETQ. The CDR3: CASSRTGDSNTEAFF. Written as DNA, the CDR3 is TGCGCCAGCAGTCGAACAGGGGATTCGAACACTGAAGCTTTCTTT.

This chain joins TRBV7-9 and TRBJ2-1; a weak D match, TRBD2 (6 bases). Germline lookup yields CDR1 SEHNR and CDR2 FQNEAQ (reference sequence). The V end lost 10 bases, the J end lost 2 bases, and 15 bases lay between the germline ends. CDR3 length: 14 amino acids. The CDR3 DNA reads TGTGCCACTGGTGGGGGGAGAACCTACAATGAGCAGTTCTTC. It specifies CATGGGRTYNEQFF. Based on the CDR3 plus reference TRBV7-9 and TRBJ2-1, the full variable domain is DTGVSQNPRHKITKRGQNVTFRCDPISEHNRLYWYRQTLGQGPEFLTYFQNEAQLEKSRLLSDRFSAERPKGSFSTLEIQRTEQGDSAMYLCATGGGRTYNEQFFGPGTRLTVL.

This chain uses TRBV27 with TRBJ2-7, with D possibly matching TRBD2 (6 bases). From germline, CDR1 is MNHEY and CDR2 SMNVEV (reference sequence). The V and J ends lost 5 bases and 4 bases respectively, with 15 bases between them. This CDR3 spans 14 amino acids. The CDR3 sequence is CASSVSGLLYEQYF. The DNA of the CDR3 is TGTGCCAGCAGTGTTAGCGGTTTACTTTACGAGCAGTACTTC.

This chain links TRBV30 with TRBJ2-5; TRBD1 matches 8 bases. The CDR3 is 13 residues long. Trimming took 5 bases from V and 5 from J; bases not matched to a gene: 7. Germline lookup yields CDR1 GTSNPN and CDR2 SVGIG (reference sequence). The CDR3 reads CAWDRGLRETQYF. Written as DNA, the CDR3 is TGTGCCTGGGACAGGGGATTAAGGGAGACCCAGTACTTC.

The rearrangement links TRBV21-1 to TRBJ2-5; TRBD2 is taken as the D call from the table, unchecked against the DNA. TRBV21-1 is designated a pseudogene. The CDR3 sequence is 12 residues long. CDR3 in amino acids: CATPDRGETQYF. The CDR3 DNA is TGTGCCACTCCCGATCGGGGAGAGACCCAGTACTTC.

The chain combines TRBV28 with TRBJ1-5; D perhaps matches TRBD1 (5 bases). The CDR3 loop spans 13 amino acids. Trimming left V 3 bases short and J 5 bases short, with 8 bases between. Germline CDR1 reads MDHEN; CDR2 reads SYDVKM. In nucleotides, the CDR3 is TGTGCCAGCAGTTTGGCCAGGGATCAGCCCCAGCATTTT. It encodes CASSLARDQPQHF.

The rearrangement joins TRBV2 to TRBJ1-2; 10 bases line up with TRBD1. CDR1 is SNHLY and CDR2 is FYNNEI in the germline V gene. The CDR3 is 13 amino acids. J gave up 9 bases and V 0 bases, and 1 base lay outside the gene matches. The CDR3 reads CASSEAGQGSYTF. In DNA, the CDR3 is TGTGCCAGCAGTGAAGCGGGACAGGGGAGCTACACCTTC. Supplemented by reference TRBV2 and TRBJ1-2, the full variable domain reads EPEVTQTPSHQVTQMGQEVILRCVPISNHLYFYWYRQILGQKVEFLVSFYNNEISEKSEIFDDQFSVERPDGSNFTLKIRSTKLEDSAMYFCASSEAGQGSYTFGSGTRLTVV.

The chain joins TRBV30 to TRBJ1-2, with 8 bases identical to TRBD1. V shed 4 bases, J shed 4 bases, and the junction held 11 bases outside the gene matches. The germline V gene encodes CDR1 GTSNPN and CDR2 SVGIG (reference sequence). The CDR3 contains 15 residues. The CDR3 here is CAWTGGARTAYGYTF. The CDR3, as DNA: TGTGCCTGGACAGGGGGCGCAAGGACGGCCTATGGCTACACCTTC.

The chain joins TRBV5-5 to TRBJ1-1; 10 bases align to TRBD1. CDR1 SGHKS and CDR2 YYEKEE come from the germline V gene (reference sequence). Trimming at V came to 2 bases and at J to 11 bases, leaving 12 bases not matched to a gene. The CDR3 is made up of 15 amino acids. The CDR3 is CASSFGTGVYEGAFF. The CDR3 DNA sequence: TGTGCCAGCAGCTTTGGGACAGGGGTTTATGAGGGGGCTTTCTTT.

This chain joins TRBV28 and TRBJ2-7; 8 bases line up with TRBD2. The CDR3 loop spans 14 amino acids. With V trimmed by 7 bases and J by 3 bases, 8 bases remained unmatched. Germline V gene lookup returns CDR1 MDHEN and CDR2 SYDVKM. This chain's CDR3 is CASNPPGLVYEQYF. The DNA of the CDR3 is TGTGCCAGCAACCCCCCGGGACTAGTCTACGAGCAGTACTTC.

This clone was picked up a small number of times. This chain joins TRBV15 and TRBJ2-2; the match to TRBD2 covers 12 bases. Germline V gives CDR1 LNHNV, CDR2 YYDKDF (reference sequence). The CDR3 consists of 19 residues. V dropped 3 bases and J dropped 6; count of bases not matched to a gene: 14. The CDR3, as DNA: TGTGCCACCAGCAGGATGGGAATAGGTACTAGCGGGAGGCCCGGGGAGCTGTTTTTT. Amino acids: CATSRMGIGTSGRPGELFF.

The chain has TRBV9 and TRBJ1-5; D not resolved. The germline V and J ends were trimmed by 2 bases and 4 bases, with 10 bases remaining between them. Germline-derived CDR1 and CDR2 are SGDLS and YYNGEE. The CDR3 has 14 amino acids. In DNA, the CDR3 is TGTGCCAGCAGCGTGGGAGGCAAAAATCAGCCCCAGCATTTT. Translated: CASSVGGKNQPQHF. The variable domain in full, with the rest retrieved from reference TRBV9 and TRBJ1-5, is DSGVTQTPKHLITATGQRVTLRCSPRSGDLSVYWYQQSLDQGLQFLIQYYNGEERAKGNILERFSAQQFPDLHSELNLSSLELGDSALYFCASSVGGKNQPQHFGDGTRLSIL.

This chain links TRBV10-2 with TRBJ2-7, with 7 bases matching TRBD2. The germline V gene encodes CDR1 WSHSY and CDR2 SAAADI. This CDR3 is built from 14 residues. The V gene end was trimmed by 6 bases and the J gene end by 1 base; junction bases not matched to a gene: 6. CDR3 nucleotides: TGCGCCAGCAGCCAGAGGGGAGGGTCCTACGAGCAGTACTTC. Residues: CASSQRGGSYEQYF.

In this sample, this clone turned up a few times. The chain joins TRBV29-1 to TRBJ2-4; no firm D call. The CDR3 covers 14 residues. The V gene lost 6 bases and the J gene lost 1 base, with 13 bases spanning the gap. Per the germline V gene, CDR1 is SQVTM and CDR2 is ANQGSEA. DNA for the CDR3: TGCAGCGTCAATTTAGTTGAGGCCAAAAACATTCAGTACTTC. Encoded protein: CSVNLVEAKNIQYF.

The chain couples TRBV6-1 to TRBJ2-7; perhaps TRBD2 as D (6 bases). Germline lookup yields CDR1 MNHNS and CDR2 SASEGT. V gave up 7 bases and J gave up 1 base, with 11 bases separating them. This CDR3 contains 13 residues. CDR3 DNA: TGTGCCAGCAACGGAGGGGAGTCCTACGAGCAGTACTTC. Protein product: CASNGGESYEQYF.

The rearrangement uses TRBV11-3 and TRBJ2-5; D possibly corresponds to TRBD1 (5 bases). V was shortened by 6 bases and J by 1 base, with 6 bases between the two germline ends. Germline assignment: CDR1 SGHNT and CDR2 YENEEA. The CDR3 extends over 12 amino acids. CDR3 sequence (DNA): TGTGCCAGCAGTAGGGGCCAAGAGACCCAGTACTTC. This codes for CASSRGQETQYF. Full variable domain (rest looked up from reference TRBV11-3 and TRBJ2-5): EAGVVQSPRYKIIEKKQPVAFWCNPISGHNTLYWYLQNLGQGPELLIRYENEEAVDDSQLPKDRFSAERLKGVDSTLKIQPAELGDSAVYLCASSRGQETQYFGPGTRLLVL.

This rearrangement joins TRBV19 to TRBJ1-1, with D perhaps matching TRBD1 (5 bases). This CDR3 has 15 amino acids. V lost 1 base and J 2 bases, leaving 11 bases between the germline ends. Germline V gene sequence: CDR1 LNHDA, CDR2 SQIVND (reference sequence). CDR3 nucleotide sequence: TGTGCCAGTAGTATAGCGCCAGGGCACAACACTGAAGCTTTCTTT. Its translation: CASSIAPGHNTEAFF.

The rearrangement uses TRBV5-4 and TRBJ2-1, with a tentative D call TRBD2 (6 bases). CDR3 length: 15 residues. Germline values: CDR1 SGHNT, CDR2 YYREEE (reference sequence). V dropped 0 bases and J dropped 6 bases, with 13 bases sitting between them. CDR3 loop: CASSLGPLATNEQFF. CDR3 sequence (DNA): TGTGCCAGCAGCTTGGGACCTCTAGCGACCAATGAGCAGTTCTTC.

This chain joins TRBV7-9 and TRBJ2-5; 10 bases are shared with TRBD1. The CDR3 has 17 residues. Germline V gives CDR1 SEHNR, CDR2 FQNEAQ (reference sequence). V lost 5 bases and J lost 9; bases outside the gene matches: 18. The CDR3 DNA reads TGTGCCAGCAGCAATCGCCCCGGACAGGGGGTCGATGGGGCCCAGTACTTC. Translating it yields CASSNRPGQGVDGAQYF. Combining the CDR3 with reference TRBV7-9 and TRBJ2-5 gives the whole variable domain DTGVSQNPRHKITKRGQNVTFRCDPISEHNRLYWYRQTLGQGPEFLTYFQNEAQLEKSRLLSDRFSAERPKGSFSTLEIQRTEQGDSAMYLCASSNRPGQGVDGAQYFGPGTRLLVL.

This clone appeared once. The chain links TRBV9 to TRBJ1-3, with unresolved D. This CDR3 is 15 amino acids long. The V gene lost 3 bases and the J gene lost 0 bases, with 10 bases spanning the gap. Germline values: CDR1 SGDLS, CDR2 YYNGEE. DNA for the CDR3: TGTGCCAGCAGCGCGACTCCGAGCTCTGGAAACACCATATATTTT. Its protein is CASSATPSSGNTIYF.